These 24 T cell receptor beta chains were sequenced from one sample in a study of chemoradiotherapy in HPV16-positive cancers (dated by TCRdb to the early 2020s). To prepare the library, the immunoSEQ multiplex PCR assay was applied. TCRdb mirrors the immuneACCESS table, restricted to in-frame sequences. Some clones are absent from its copies; in checked studies, under half trace to an unresolved V gene, and the reason for the others is unknown. This sample lists 30,000 to 50,000 clones; around 80% were detected once. The top ten hold about 4.9% of the sample. The source material was blood, sampled from a patient who underwent chemoradiotherapy. The source of these receptors is a human donor with HPV-associated anogenital cancer.

This chain uses TRBV19 with TRBJ1-5; D unclear. Germline-derived CDR1 and CDR2 are LNHDA and SQIVND (reference sequence). The CDR3 loop spans 14 amino acids. The V end lost 3 bases, the J end lost 4 bases, and 10 bases lay between the germline ends. CDR3 nucleotides: TGTGCCAGTAGTATGGTAGGGCAAAATCAGCCCCAGCATTTT. Protein sequence: CASSMVGQNQPQHF. The whole variable domain, filled in from reference TRBV19 and TRBJ1-5, reads DGGITQSPKYLFRKEGQNVTLSCEQNLNHDAMYWYRQDPGQGLRLIYYSQIVNDFQKGDIAEGYSVSREKKESFPLTVTSAQKNPTAFYLCASSMVGQNQPQHFGDGTRLSIL.

V is TRBV4-3 and J is TRBJ2-5; 10 bases line up with TRBD2. The CDR3 is 17 amino acids. The trim removed 1 base at V and 5 bases at J, leaving 10 bases unmatched. Germline V gene lookup returns CDR1 LGHNA and CDR2 YSLEER. The CDR3 here is CASSQGGVVAGGETQYF. CDR3 nucleotide sequence: TGCGCCAGCAGCCAAGGAGGGGTGGTAGCGGGGGGTGAGACCCAGTACTTC.

The chain has TRBV6-1 and TRBJ2-3, with no clear D. The V end was cut by 7 bases, the J end by 0 bases, with 14 bases between. The CDR3 runs 15 residues. Germline CDR1 MNHNS, CDR2 SASEGT. The CDR3 DNA reads TGTGCCAGCACCCAATCGGGCAGGAGCACAGATACGCAGTATTTT. Residues: CASTQSGRSTDTQYF.

This clone has only one observation. The J gene is TRBJ1-6, the V gene TRBV5-4; D might be TRBD1 (5 bases). Trimming took off 0 bases at V and 7 bases at J, with 14 bases between the two ends. CDR3 size: 16 residues. CDR1 is SGHNT and CDR2 is YYREEE in the germline V gene (reference sequence). The DNA of the CDR3 is TGTGCCAGCAGCTTGGCCAAGGGACGGACCAATTCACCCCTCCACTTT. This encodes CASSLAKGRTNSPLHF.

The CDR3 region has the DNA TGTGCCTGGAGTGTAGGGGCTAATGAAAAACTGTTTTTT. Residues: CAWSVGANEKLFF. V usage is TRBV30 and J usage is TRBJ1-4, with D maybe TRBD1 (5 bases). The germline V gene has CDR1 GTSNPN and CDR2 SVGIG (reference sequence). The V end was cut by 0 bases, the J end by 3 bases, with 5 bases between. The CDR3 extends over 13 amino acids.

This clone was recorded once. This chain joins TRBV7-2 and TRBJ1-1, with D hard to call. The V and J ends lost 1 base and 5 bases respectively, with 8 bases between them. This CDR3 is 13 amino acids long. CDR1 and CDR2 (germline): SGHTA, FQGNSA. DNA of the CDR3: TGTGCCAGCAGCTTAGAGGGAATGACTGAAGCTTTCTTT. Translation gives CASSLEGMTEAFF.

This chain connects TRBV10-3 to TRBJ2-1; 14 bases line up with TRBD2. Germline loops: CDR1 ENHRY, CDR2 SYGVKD. CDR3 length equals 18 residues. The J segment lost 1 base and the V segment lost 6 bases, leaving 8 bases of the junction unmatched. CDR3 nucleotide sequence: TGTGCCATCAGCTCGGGACTAGCGGGGGACCCTTCCTACAATGAGCAGTTCTTC. Translating gives CAISSGLAGDPSYNEQFF.

This clone was counted only a few times. The CDR3 protein is CASSQGTTGEQPQHF. The DNA of the CDR3 is TGCGCCAGCAGCCAAGGTACGACAGGGGAACAGCCCCAGCATTTT. The chain uses TRBV4-3 and TRBJ1-5, with 8 nucleotides matching TRBD1. Germline V gene data show CDR1 as LGHNA and CDR2 as YSLEER. V gave up 1 base and J gave up 7 bases; unmatched junction bases: 6. This CDR3 has 15 residues.

This clone was seen just once. The V gene is TRBV5-1, the J gene TRBJ2-3, with 11 bases aligning to TRBD2. This CDR3 is 15 amino acids long. Germline V gene lookup returns CDR1 SGHRS and CDR2 YFSETQ. The V gene end was trimmed by 4 bases and the J gene end by 0 bases; junction bases not matched to a gene: 1. The DNA for the CDR3 is TGCGCCAGCAGCCCTAGCGGGGGGAGCACAGATACGCAGTATTTT. This sequence encodes CASSPSGGSTDTQYF. Full variable domain (missing parts from reference TRBV5-1 and TRBJ2-3): KAGVTQTPRYLIKTRGQQVTLSCSPISGHRSVSWYQQTPGQGLQFLFEYFSETQRNKGNFPGRFSGRQFSNSRSEMNVSTLELGDSALYLCASSPSGGSTDTQYFGPGTRLTVL.

The V call is TRBV5-6, the J call TRBJ1-5, with 8 bases fitting TRBD1. The CDR3 covers 14 residues. The V and J ends lost 3 bases and 7 bases, in that order; junction bases with no gene match: 6. Germline V CDR1 and CDR2: SGHDT, YYEEEE. CDR3 nucleotide sequence: TGTGCCAGCAGCTACGGACAGGGTGGGCAGCCCCAGCATTTT. This gives the protein CASSYGQGGQPQHF.

The V gene is TRBV6-1, the J gene TRBJ1-1, with 9 bases matching TRBD1. The CDR3 runs 14 residues. CDR1 and CDR2 (germline): MNHNS, SASEGT. The V gene end was trimmed by 4 bases and the J gene end by 4 bases; junction bases not matched to a gene: 4. The CDR3 DNA follows: TGTGCCAGCAGTGTCGACAGGGGGACCACTGAAGCTTTCTTT. Translating gives CASSVDRGTTEAFF.

V gene TRBV27 combines with J gene TRBJ2-7; 9 nucleotides align to TRBD2. The CDR3 loop spans 15 amino acids. V lost 0 bases, J lost 2 bases, and 2 bases stayed unmatched. Per the germline V gene, CDR1 is MNHEY and CDR2 is SMNVEV (reference sequence). The CDR3 DNA reads TGTGCCAGCAGTTTATCTCCTAGCGGGACCTACGAGCAGTACTTC. It codes for CASSLSPSGTYEQYF.

The chain couples TRBV5-4 to TRBJ1-4; 9 bases fit TRBD1. This CDR3 region has 15 residues. V was clipped by 4 bases and J by 9 bases; unmatched bases: 10. Per germline, CDR1 SGHNT and CDR2 YYREEE (reference sequence). CDR3: CASSNIQGAHQKLFF. The CDR3 DNA reads TGTGCCAGCAGCAACATACAGGGGGCCCATCAAAAACTGTTTTTT.

The gene calls are TRBV2 and TRBJ1-2, with 10 bases that match TRBD1. V was pared by 7 bases and J by 8 bases, with 7 bases of the junction left unmatched. CDR3 size: 13 residues. Germline V CDR1 and CDR2: SNHLY, FYNNEI. The CDR3 region has the DNA TGTGCCAGCAATCGACAGGGGGCGAGGGGCTACACCTTC. Translation gives CASNRQGARGYTF.

J is TRBJ2-7 and V is TRBV4-3; D is undetermined. The CDR3 covers 14 residues. V was shortened by 0 bases and J by 2 bases, with 8 bases between the two germline ends. Germline values: CDR1 LGHNA, CDR2 YSLEER. The CDR3 nucleotides read TGCGCCAGCAGCCAAGAGGGCGGAACCTACGAGCAGTACTTC. It translates to CASSQEGGTYEQYF.

The CDR3 sequence is CASSPYRADGYTF. In DNA, the CDR3 is TGTGCCAGCTCACCATACAGGGCGGATGGCTACACCTTC. The chain is built from TRBV18 and TRBJ1-2; possibly TRBD1 for D (6 bases). The germline CDR1 and CDR2 sequences are KGHSH and LQKENI. With 2 bases removed from V and 6 bases from J, the gap between germline ends came to 10 bases. The CDR3 is made up of 13 amino acids.

The V call is TRBV7-9, the J call TRBJ2-7; 7 bases are shared with TRBD2. Germline V CDR1 and CDR2: SEHNR, FQNEAQ (reference sequence). This CDR3 comprises 15 residues. V shed 5 bases and J 3 bases; nucleotides not matched to a gene: 10. CDR3 amino acids: CASSRLNTGGYEQYF. The CDR3 bases are TGTGCCAGCAGCCGCCTCAACACGGGAGGCTACGAGCAGTACTTC.

This sequence joins TRBV6-5 and TRBJ2-1; D perhaps matches TRBD1 (6 bases). Per the germline V gene, CDR1 is MNHEY and CDR2 is SVGAGI. V lost 6 bases and J 3 bases, leaving 9 bases between the germline ends. The CDR3 extends over 13 amino acids. CDR3 nucleotides: TGTGCCAGCAGACGGGACAACTACAATGAGCAGTTCTTC. Residues: CASRRDNYNEQFF.

The V gene is TRBV7-9, the J gene TRBJ2-3; maybe TRBD2 (7 bases). The CDR3 is made up of 16 amino acids. The V end lost 4 bases, the J end lost 2 bases, and 16 bases lay between the germline ends. The germline CDR1 and CDR2 sequences are SEHNR and FQNEAQ (reference sequence). This chain's CDR3 is CASSSIGGGITDTQYF. The CDR3 DNA follows: TGTGCCAGCAGCTCAATAGGGGGGGGGATCACAGATACGCAGTATTTT.

V and J are TRBV7-2 and TRBJ2-7; 12 bases are a match to TRBD1. V gave up 5 bases and J gave up 4 bases; unmatched junction bases: 12. Germline CDR1 is SGHTA and CDR2 is FQGNSA. This CDR3 has 17 residues. The CDR3 DNA follows: TGTGCCAGCAGCCCCCGATCCGGGACAGGGGGCAGGTACGAGCAGTACTTC. It yields the protein CASSPRSGTGGRYEQYF.

The J gene is TRBJ2-4, the V gene TRBV10-1; D is ambiguous. Germline-derived CDR1 and CDR2 are WNHNN and SYGVQD (reference sequence). V was trimmed by 4 bases and J by 6 bases, leaving 7 bases between them. The CDR3 is 12 amino acids. The CDR3 protein is CASSGAGNIQYF. The CDR3 DNA reads as TGCGCCAGCAGTGGGGCAGGAAACATTCAGTACTTC.

The chain links TRBV5-6 to TRBJ2-3, with D unresolved. This CDR3 has 14 amino acids. V lost 2 bases to trimming and J lost 2 bases, with 9 bases between them. Germline loops: CDR1 SGHDT, CDR2 YYEEEE. The CDR3 nucleotides are TGTGCCAGCAGCTTTCGTGGGGTCACAGATACGCAGTATTTT. Translated: CASSFRGVTDTQYF.

This clone was recorded a few times. The chain uses TRBV10-2 and TRBJ2-7; 8 bases map to TRBD2. Trimming cost V 11 bases and J 4 bases; bases outside gene matches: 7. This CDR3 is 12 amino acids long. The V gene's germline CDR1 is WSHSY and CDR2 SAAADI. The DNA of the CDR3 is TGCGCCGTAAGCCCGGGAGGGTACGAGCAGTACTTC. This encodes CAVSPGGYEQYF.

The chain is built from TRBV5-1 and TRBJ2-3, with D perhaps TRBD2 (5 bases). Germline assignment: CDR1 SGHRS and CDR2 YFSETQ. The CDR3 totals 14 residues. V was trimmed by 0 bases and J by 0 bases, leaving 5 bases between them. The CDR3: CASSLGTSTDTQYF. For the CDR3, the DNA is TGCGCCAGCAGCTTGGGGACTAGCACAGATACGCAGTATTTT.